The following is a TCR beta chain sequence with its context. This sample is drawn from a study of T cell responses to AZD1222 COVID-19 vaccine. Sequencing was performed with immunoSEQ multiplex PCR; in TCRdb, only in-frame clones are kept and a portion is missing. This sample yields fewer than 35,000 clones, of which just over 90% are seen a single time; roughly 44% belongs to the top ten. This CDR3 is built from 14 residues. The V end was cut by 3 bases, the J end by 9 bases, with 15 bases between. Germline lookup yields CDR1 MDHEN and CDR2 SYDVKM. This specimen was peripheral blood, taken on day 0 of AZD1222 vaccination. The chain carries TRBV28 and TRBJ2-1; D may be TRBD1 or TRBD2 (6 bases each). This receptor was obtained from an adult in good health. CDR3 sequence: CASSLGRGGGEQFF. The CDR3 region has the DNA TGTGCCAGCAGTTTGGGCAGGGGAGGCGGTGAGCAGTTCTTC.